A single sample is the source of the 14 T cell receptor beta chains below, sequenced in a study of shared clonotypes between healthy human individuals. Clones were sequenced by immunoSEQ multiplex PCR, and TCRdb holds only the in-frame ones, with some missing. The sample holds about 1.1 million clones; 70% to 80% are singletons and the top ten take about 0.89%. Source material: memory CD4+ T cells from PBMCs. As to subset: CD45RA-negative fraction. Receptors originate from a man aged 18 to 30 in good health. Some clones in this sample may be carry-over from other donors' samples.

This clone was seen many times. This rearrangement joins TRBV2 to TRBJ1-2; maybe TRBD1 (5 bases). The CDR3 is 16 amino acids. V lost 7 bases and J 0 bases, leaving 18 bases between the germline ends. CDR1 is SNHLY, CDR2 FYNNEI, per germline. CDR3 DNA sequence: TGTGCCAGCAACCAGGGTAACCCCTATCCTAACTATGGCTACACCTTC. It translates to CASNQGNPYPNYGYTF.

The chain combines TRBV2 with TRBJ1-3; D might be TRBD1 (6 bases). The CDR3 totals 14 residues. Germline lookup yields CDR1 SNHLY and CDR2 FYNNEI. The V gene lost 5 bases and the J gene lost 1 base, with 9 bases spanning the gap. The CDR3 protein is CASSPRGSGNTIYF. In nucleotides, the CDR3 is TGTGCCAGCAGTCCCAGGGGATCTGGAAACACCATATATTTT.

The sample holds one count of this clone. This chain connects TRBV7-9 to TRBJ2-2, with 7 bases identical to TRBD2. J gave up 7 bases and V 5 bases, and 7 bases lay outside the gene matches. CDR1 is SEHNR and CDR2 is FQNEAQ in the germline V gene (reference sequence). The CDR3 length is 14 residues. The CDR3 nucleotides are TGTGCCAGCAGCCCCGGACTAGAAGACGGGGAGCTGTTTTTT. Its protein product is CASSPGLEDGELFF.

This chain uses TRBV6-6 with TRBJ2-5; D is possibly TRBD1 or TRBD2 (5 bases each). Germline V lookup: CDR1 MNHNY, CDR2 SVGAGI (reference sequence). The V and J ends lost 4 bases and 6 bases respectively, with 12 bases between them. CDR3 length: 13 amino acids. CDR3 nucleotides: TGTGCCAGCAGTTCCTTGAGGGGAAAGACCCAGTACTTC. Translating it yields CASSSLRGKTQYF.

The chain recombines TRBV2 with TRBJ2-7, with D possibly matching TRBD2 (6 bases). Trimming pared 2 bases from V and 4 bases from J, leaving 21 bases between. CDR1 and CDR2 (germline): SNHLY, FYNNEI. There are 17 residues in the CDR3. The CDR3: CASSERGYAGSVYEQYF. CDR3 nucleotide sequence: TGTGCCAGCAGTGAACGGGGCTACGCCGGGAGTGTGTACGAGCAGTACTTC.

V and J are TRBV7-3 and TRBJ1-1, with a tentative D call TRBD1 (5 bases). The CDR3 has 16 amino acids. V lost 5 bases and J lost 4, with 20 bases in between. Germline CDR1 SGHTA, CDR2 FQGTGA. In DNA, the CDR3 is TGTGCCAGCAGCCCCGGGGGAGCCCGAAGGGGCACTGAAGCTTTCTTT. Encoded protein: CASSPGGARRGTEAFF.

The chain carries TRBV27 and TRBJ2-7; D perhaps matches TRBD1 (5 bases). Looked up from germline, CDR1 is MNHEY and CDR2 is SMNVEV (reference sequence). The V end was cut by 8 bases, the J end by 0 bases, with 14 bases between. The CDR3 is made up of 14 amino acids. Here the CDR3 reads CASLKSRDSYEQYF. The CDR3 region has the DNA TGTGCCAGCCTAAAGAGCAGGGACTCCTACGAGCAGTACTTC.

The V call is TRBV5-1, the J call TRBJ1-2; D is unclear. Deletions cut 1 base from V and 6 bases from J, with 19 bases between. CDR1 and CDR2 from the germline V gene are SGHRS and YFSETQ. The CDR3 spans 16 residues. CDR3 protein: CASSLNRMRFQDGYTF. The CDR3, as DNA: TGCGCCAGCAGCTTGAATCGGATGAGATTCCAGGATGGCTACACCTTC. Full variable domain (missing parts from reference TRBV5-1 and TRBJ1-2): KAGVTQTPRYLIKTRGQQVTLSCSPISGHRSVSWYQQTPGQGLQFLFEYFSETQRNKGNFPGRFSGRQFSNSRSEMNVSTLELGDSALYLCASSLNRMRFQDGYTFGSGTRLTVV.

This clone was seen only a few times. The chain links TRBV29-1 to TRBJ2-3; no definite D call. V was cut by 1 base and J by 1 base, with 9 bases left in between. This CDR3 is built from 14 residues. Germline V lookup: CDR1 SQVTM, CDR2 ANQGSEA. The CDR3 spells CSVEVTRRTDTQYF. The CDR3 DNA reads as TGCAGCGTTGAAGTAACCAGGCGCACAGATACGCAGTATTTT.

The chain couples TRBV2 to TRBJ2-1; 9 bases match TRBD2. The length of the CDR3 is 14 residues. Germline V gene data show CDR1 as SNHLY and CDR2 as FYNNEI. V lost 6 bases and J lost 4; bases outside the gene matches: 4. Written as DNA, the CDR3 is TGTGCCAGCAGGCGGACTAGCGTTTACAATGAGCAGTTCTTC. This codes for CASRRTSVYNEQFF.

V gene TRBV5-1 combines with J gene TRBJ2-4; a weak D match, TRBD1 (6 bases). The CDR3 contains 16 residues. Trimming pared 1 base from V and 1 base from J, leaving 12 bases between. Germline loops: CDR1 SGHRS, CDR2 YFSETQ. CDR3 protein: CASSLLGAGAKNIQYF. In nucleotides, the CDR3 is TGCGCCAGCAGCTTGTTGGGGGCAGGTGCCAAAAACATTCAGTACTTC.

The chain uses TRBV27 and TRBJ2-7; the D is unclear. The CDR3 is 13 residues long. The V and J ends lost 0 bases and 0 bases respectively, with 3 bases between them. The germline V gene has CDR1 MNHEY and CDR2 SMNVEV (reference sequence). CDR3 sequence: CASSLSYSYEQYF. The CDR3 coding sequence is TGTGCCAGCAGTTTATCATACTCCTACGAGCAGTACTTC.

Only a few counts were recorded for this clone. The chain couples TRBV29-1 to TRBJ1-1; no clear D gene. The CDR3 loop spans 11 amino acids. Germline V gene sequence: CDR1 SQVTM, CDR2 ANQGSEA. Trimming took off 7 bases at V and 0 bases at J, with 6 bases between the two ends. CDR3 sequence (DNA): TGCAGCGGCACACTGAACACTGAAGCTTTCTTT. Its translation: CSGTLNTEAFF. The entire variable domain, with the rest obtained from reference TRBV29-1 and TRBJ1-1, is as follows: SAVISQKPSRDICQRGTSLTIQCQVDSQVTMMFWYRQQPGQSLTLIATANQGSEATYESGFVIDKFPISRPNLTFSTLTVSNMSPEDSSIYLCSGTLNTEAFFGQGTRLTVV.

The rearrangement joins TRBV7-8 to TRBJ2-7; the match to TRBD1 covers 7 bases. The CDR3 has 15 amino acids. Trimming removed 5 bases from V and 3 bases from J; junction bases left unmatched: 10. The germline gives CDR1 SGHVS, CDR2 FQNEAQ. This CDR3 is CASSLETGPGYEQYF. CDR3 DNA: TGTGCCAGCAGCCTAGAGACAGGGCCAGGCTACGAGCAGTACTTC.